This record concerns one T cell receptor (beta chain) sequence. Its antigen is currently unknown. The authors made each sample's cDNA in eight separate reactions. TCRdb re-called the 5' RACE reads; one entry per CDR3 protein, DNA not given. Recorded for this sample: 150,000 or so distinct CDR3 sequences. The sample is drawn from a study of monozygotic twins with inflammatory bowel disease. Study-wide results and limits: Compared with healthy twins, IBD patients shared fewer clonotypes with others, especially with disease activity.

Blood, roughly 2.7 ml, was drawn per donor. The origin of this receptor is a human donor with ulcerative colitis or Crohn's disease, or a healthy co-twin of an affected twin (not recorded which). Sequencing used blood.

CDR3: CASSRLGQGKGNTEAFF. This rearrangement joins TRBV4-2 to TRBJ1-1; TCRdb calls TRBD1, which cannot be checked without DNA. The CDR3 runs to 17 residues. Germline values: CDR1 LGHNA, CDR2 YNFKEQ.